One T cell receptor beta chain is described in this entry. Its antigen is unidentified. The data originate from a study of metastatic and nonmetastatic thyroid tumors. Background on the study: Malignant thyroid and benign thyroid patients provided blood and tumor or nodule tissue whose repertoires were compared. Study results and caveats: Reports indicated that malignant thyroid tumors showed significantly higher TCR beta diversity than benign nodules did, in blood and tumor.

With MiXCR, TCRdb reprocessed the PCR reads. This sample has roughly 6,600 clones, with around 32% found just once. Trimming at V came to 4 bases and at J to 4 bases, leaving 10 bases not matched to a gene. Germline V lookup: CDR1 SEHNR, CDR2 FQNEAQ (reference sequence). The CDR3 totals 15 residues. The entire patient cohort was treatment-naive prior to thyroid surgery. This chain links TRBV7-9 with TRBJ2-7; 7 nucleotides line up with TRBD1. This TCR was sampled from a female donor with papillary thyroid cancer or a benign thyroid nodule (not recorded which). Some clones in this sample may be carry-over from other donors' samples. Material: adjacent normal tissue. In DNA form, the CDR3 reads TGTGCCAGCAGCTCAAAAGTCGGGACAGATTACGAGCAGTACTTC. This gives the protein CASSSKVGTDYEQYF.